This record looks at one TCR beta chain sequence and its context. Its cognate antigen is unknown. Researchers prepared the TCRbeta library using unique molecular identifiers, the study reports. Each CDR3 protein is one row after TCRdb ran MiXCR on the PCR reads. The data hold 250,000 to 400,000 distinct CDR3 sequences, with 23% observed a single time. The sample originates from a study of T-cell reconstitution after alpha-beta-depleted transplantation in children. Study results and caveats: A year post-transplant, T-cell counts and diversity derived mostly from newly produced T cells. Reportedly, alpha-beta T cells present about two months post-transplant originated from several hundred expanded clones of graft origin.

The CDR3 has 14 residues. The germline V and J ends were trimmed by 0 bases and 4 bases, with 7 bases remaining between them. The germline gives CDR1 SGHTA, CDR2 FQGNSA. The sequences come from PBMCs, mostly from graft donor cells, collected 180 days after TCRalphabeta/CD19-depleted stem cell transplant. The sequence came from a male patient aged 5 to 17 who had a stem cell transplant for acute lymphoblastic leukemia, so the T cells may come from the graft donor. This chain uses TRBV7-2 with TRBJ1-3; D gene ambiguous. CDR3 nucleotides: TGTGCCAGCAGCTTAGCGGCAGGCGGAAACACCATATATTTT. Protein sequence: CASSLAAGGNTIYF.